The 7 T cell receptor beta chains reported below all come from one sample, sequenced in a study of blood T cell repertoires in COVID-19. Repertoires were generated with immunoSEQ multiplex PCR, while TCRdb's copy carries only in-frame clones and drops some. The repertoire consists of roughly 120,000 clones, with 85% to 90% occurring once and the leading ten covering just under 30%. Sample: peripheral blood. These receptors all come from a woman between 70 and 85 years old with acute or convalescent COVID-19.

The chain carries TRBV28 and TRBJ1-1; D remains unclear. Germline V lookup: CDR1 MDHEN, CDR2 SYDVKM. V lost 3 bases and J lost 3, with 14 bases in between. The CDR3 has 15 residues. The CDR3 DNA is TGTGCCAGCAGTTTCCCCGGGGTTCCGGACACTGAAGCTTTCTTT. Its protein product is CASSFPGVPDTEAFF.

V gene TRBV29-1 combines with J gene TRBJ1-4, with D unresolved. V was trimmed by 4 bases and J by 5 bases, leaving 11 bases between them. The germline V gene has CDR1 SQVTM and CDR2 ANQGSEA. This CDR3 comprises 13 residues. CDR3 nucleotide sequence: TGCAGCGTTGGGGCCCTCCTAAATGAAAAACTGTTTTTT. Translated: CSVGALLNEKLFF.

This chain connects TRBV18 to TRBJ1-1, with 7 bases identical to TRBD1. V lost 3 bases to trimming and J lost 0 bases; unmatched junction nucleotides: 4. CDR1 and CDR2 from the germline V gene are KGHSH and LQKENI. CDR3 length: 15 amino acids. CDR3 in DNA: TGTGCCAGCTCACCCAGGGGGGAGTTGAACACTGAAGCTTTCTTT. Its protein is CASSPRGELNTEAFF.

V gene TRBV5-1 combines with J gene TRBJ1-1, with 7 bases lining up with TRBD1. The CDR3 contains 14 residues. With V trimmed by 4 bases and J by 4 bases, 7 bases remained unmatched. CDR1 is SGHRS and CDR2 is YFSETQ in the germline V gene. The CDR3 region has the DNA TGCGCCAGCAGCCAAAGGGGGGACAGCACTGAAGCTTTCTTT. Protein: CASSQRGDSTEAFF.

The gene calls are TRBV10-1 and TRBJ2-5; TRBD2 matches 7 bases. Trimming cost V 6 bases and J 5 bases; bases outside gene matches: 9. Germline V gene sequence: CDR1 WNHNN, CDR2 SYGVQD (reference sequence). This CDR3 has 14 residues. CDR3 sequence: CASSPGGTYETQYF. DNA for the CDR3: TGCGCCAGCAGCCCCGGGGGGACCTACGAGACCCAGTACTTC.

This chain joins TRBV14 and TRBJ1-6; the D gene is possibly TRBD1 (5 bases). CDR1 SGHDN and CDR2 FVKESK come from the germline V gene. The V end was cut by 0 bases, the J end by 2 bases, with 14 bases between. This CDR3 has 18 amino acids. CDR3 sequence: CASSQDWKDRTYNSPLHF. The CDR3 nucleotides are TGTGCCAGCAGCCAAGATTGGAAAGACAGAACCTATAATTCACCCCTCCACTTT.

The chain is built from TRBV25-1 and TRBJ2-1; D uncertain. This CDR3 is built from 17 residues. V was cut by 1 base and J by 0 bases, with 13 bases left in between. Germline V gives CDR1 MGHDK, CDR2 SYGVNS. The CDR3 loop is CASSELVAGSSYNEQFF. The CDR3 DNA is TGTGCCAGCAGTGAATTGGTTGCAGGTAGCTCCTACAATGAGCAGTTCTTC.